A single sample gave rise to the 23 T cell receptor beta chains below, sequenced in a study of blood T cells in healthy people across ages. Combining a sample-barcoded 5' primer with a J-beta primer mix, a second PCR ran for roughly 7 to 11 cycles. TCRdb itself ran the 5' RACE reads through MiXCR, one entry per CDR3 protein. The sample consists of approximately 800,000 distinct CDR3 sequences, about a quarter of them appearing once. The sample was also linked to a second study, of T cells of mothers and their children.

Input material: blood. The source of these receptors is a boy younger than 18 in good health.

The genes are TRBV7-3 and TRBJ1-6; the D gene is possibly TRBD1 (6 bases). Trimming left V 4 bases short and J 11 bases short, with 18 bases between. This CDR3 contains 15 residues. Germline V CDR1 and CDR2: SGHTA, FQGTGA. This chain's CDR3 is CASSSGGGPNTPLHF. The CDR3, as DNA: TGTGCCAGCAGCTCCGGGGGGGGCCCCAATACACCCCTCCACTTT.

For this clonotype: The junction and the germline gene differ at one end; a read error may be behind it. This chain joins TRBV7-3 and TRBJ2-4; maybe TRBD2 (5 bases). Germline CDR1 is SGHTA and CDR2 is FQGTGA. The CDR3 extends over 17 amino acids. The CDR3 DNA follows: TGTGCCAGCGGCTTAGCCCCGGAAAGAGGGGCCAAAAACATTCAGTACTTC. It codes for CASGLAPERGAKNIQYF.

The genes are TRBV12-3 or TRBV12-4 and TRBJ2-7; TRBD1 matches 8 bases. This CDR3 contains 15 residues. J gave up 2 bases and V 5 bases, and 8 bases lay outside the gene matches. The CDR3 loop is CASSDDRGGAYEQYF. In DNA form, the CDR3 reads TGTGCCAGCAGTGATGACAGGGGTGGTGCCTACGAGCAGTACTTC.

The chain combines TRBV6-5 with TRBJ2-2; 8 nucleotides agree with TRBD2. The CDR3 runs to 16 residues. Germline assignment: CDR1 MNHEY and CDR2 SVGAGI. Germline trimming cut 6 bases from V and 4 bases from J; bases unmatched to any gene: 10. As DNA, the CDR3 is TGTGCCAGCAGAAGCCCGGGGGGGATGGGCACCGGGGAGCTGTTTTTT. Translation: CASRSPGGMGTGELFF.

This clonotype appeared a few times. J is TRBJ2-4 and V is TRBV4-1; 8 positions match TRBD1. CDR1 and CDR2 from the germline V gene are MGHRA and YSYEKL. The V segment lost 0 bases and the J segment 2 bases; nucleotides outside the gene matches: 6. This CDR3 is built from 17 residues. The CDR3 loop is CASSQDPSGGPKNIQYF. The CDR3 bases are TGCGCCAGCAGCCAAGATCCCTCAGGGGGCCCCAAAAACATTCAGTACTTC.

This clonotype was counted between two and nine times. The V gene is TRBV10-1, the J gene TRBJ2-5, with 8 bases matching TRBD2. Germline CDR1 is WNHNN and CDR2 is SYGVQD (reference sequence). V shed 0 bases, J shed 2 bases, and the junction held 2 bases outside the gene matches. The CDR3 is 15 residues long. The CDR3, as DNA: TGCGCCAGCAGTGAGTCGGGCGGGGGGCAAGAGACCCAGTACTTC. It encodes CASSESGGGQETQYF.

This clonotype has just a few counts. V gene TRBV5-1 combines with J gene TRBJ2-7, with D perhaps matching TRBD1 (5 bases). Germline V gene data show CDR1 as SGHRS and CDR2 as YFSETQ. V was pared by 2 bases and J by 0 bases, with 12 bases between. CDR3 length: 15 residues. CDR3 coding DNA: TGCGCCAGCAGCTTCGACAGTACGACCTCCTACGAGCAGTACTTC. Amino acids: CASSFDSTTSYEQYF.

The rearrangement uses TRBV4-2 and TRBJ1-5; D is possibly TRBD1 (5 bases). Germline V CDR1 and CDR2: LGHNA, YNFKEQ. V lost 2 bases, J lost 2 bases, and 19 bases lay in between. This CDR3 comprises 18 residues. CDR3 in amino acids: CASSQSEYGRVGNQPQHF. CDR3 nucleotides: TGTGCCAGCAGCCAATCAGAGTACGGCAGGGTTGGCAATCAGCCCCAGCATTTT.

In DNA form, the CDR3 reads TGTGCCAGCAGTCTCGGCAGGTTGATGGGCGCTGAAGCTTTCTTT. Translation gives CASSLGRLMGAEAFF. V gene TRBV28 combines with J gene TRBJ1-1; D is unresolved. Trimming pared 5 bases from V and 6 bases from J, leaving 19 bases between. CDR1 MDHEN and CDR2 SYDVKM come from the germline V gene. The length of the CDR3 is 15 residues.

The CDR3: CASSSDLETQYF. DNA of the CDR3: TGTGCCAGCAGTTCAGACTTGGAGACCCAGTACTTC. The rearrangement uses TRBV12-3 or TRBV12-4 and TRBJ2-5, with unresolved D. This CDR3 contains 12 residues. The ends were cut back, 4 bases at V and 5 bases at J, with 8 bases in the middle.

As for this clonotype: No conserved phenylalanine or tryptophan ends this CDR3, so it is likely a read error. The DNA is omitted, as the CDR3 cannot be located on it reliably, and the CDR3 follows TCRdb's listing. The chain links TRBV4-2 to TRBJ2-4; the table's D call TRBD1 went unverified against the DNA. The CDR3 is made up of 8 amino acids, end residues included. Germline-derived CDR1 and CDR2 are LGHNA and YNFKEQ. CDR3 sequence reads: CASSLETG.

The V and J genes are TRBV20-1 and TRBJ2-1; either TRBD1 or TRBD2 may fit D (7 bases each). The CDR3 runs 15 residues. V lost 6 bases to trimming and J lost 7 bases, with 22 bases between them. Germline V gene lookup returns CDR1 DFQATT and CDR2 SNEGSKA (reference sequence). The chain's CDR3 is CSALSGQQGGNEQFF. CDR3 coding DNA: TGCAGTGCGCTATCCGGTCAGCAGGGGGGGAATGAGCAGTTCTTC.

This clonotype was seen more than once but under ten times. This chain joins TRBV7-9 and TRBJ1-1; no clear D. The CDR3 is 16 amino acids. V was pared by 5 bases and J by 1 base, with 17 bases between. CDR1 is SEHNR, CDR2 FQNEAQ, per germline (reference sequence). The CDR3 protein is CASSLRYGEGNTEAFF. The CDR3, as DNA: TGTGCCAGCAGCCTAAGGTACGGGGAAGGGAACACTGAAGCTTTCTTT.

The chain recombines TRBV9 with TRBJ2-1; maybe TRBD2 (6 bases). The DNA end is more similar to TRBJ2-5, so the J call may be wrong. Germline CDR1 is SGDLS and CDR2 is YYNGEE. CDR3 length equals 16 residues. Here the CDR3 reads CASSAGESAREETQYF. For the CDR3, the DNA is TGTGCCAGCAGCGCGGGGGAATCCGCGAGGGAAGAGACCCAGTACTTC.

The chain carries TRBV7-2 and TRBJ2-3; D gene ambiguous. Trimming shortened V by 1 base and J by 12 bases, and 17 bases separated the two germline ends. CDR3 length: 14 residues. Germline CDR1 reads SGHTA; CDR2 reads FQGNSA. The CDR3 sequence is CASSLDPTGFTQYF. For the CDR3, the DNA is TGTGCCAGCAGCTTAGACCCGACCGGGTTCACCCAGTATTTT.

This rearrangement joins TRBV3-1 to TRBJ2-5, with a weak D call TRBD1 (6 bases). The CDR3 spans 15 residues. With 2 bases removed from V and 5 bases from J, the gap between germline ends came to 15 bases. Looked up from germline, CDR1 is LGHDT and CDR2 is YNNKEL (reference sequence). For the CDR3, the DNA is TGTGCCAGCAGCCAACGACAGGACCCCAGGGAGACCCAGTACTTC. This encodes CASSQRQDPRETQYF.

This clonotype was observed a handful of times. The chain recombines TRBV25-1 with TRBJ1-4; unclear D gene. V lost 5 bases, J lost 7 bases, and 8 bases lay in between. The CDR3 loop spans 12 amino acids. Germline V gene sequence: CDR1 MGHDK, CDR2 SYGVNS. The CDR3 region has the DNA TGTGCCAGCAGTCCTTCGACTGAAAAACTGTTTTTT. Amino acids: CASSPSTEKLFF.

V is TRBV2 and J is TRBJ2-1; D unresolved. The CDR3 spans 15 residues. Germline V gene sequence: CDR1 SNHLY, CDR2 FYNNEI. V lost 10 bases and J lost 0, with 16 bases in between. The DNA of the CDR3 is TGTGCCACCACCGATGGGTGGGACTCCTACAATGAGCAGTTCTTC. This encodes CATTDGWDSYNEQFF.

The CDR3 DNA is TGCGCCAGCAGCTTGGGTCCCGTGGGAGTGAGCGAGCAGTACTTC. This gives the protein CASSLGPVGVSEQYF. V is TRBV5-1 and J is TRBJ2-7; possible D gene TRBD2, 5 bases. The CDR3 is 15 residues long. Germline-derived CDR1 and CDR2 are SGHRS and YFSETQ. Trimming left V 0 bases short and J 6 bases short, with 16 bases between. The variable domain in full, completed from reference TRBV5-1 and TRBJ2-7, reads KAGVTQTPRYLIKTRGQQVTLSCSPISGHRSVSWYQQTPGQGLQFLFEYFSETQRNKGNFPGRFSGRQFSNSRSEMNVSTLELGDSALYLCASSLGPVGVSEQYFGPGTRLTVT.

The J gene is TRBJ2-1, the V gene TRBV28; 14 bases match TRBD2. Trimming removed 3 bases from V and 0 bases from J; junction bases left unmatched: 13. From germline, CDR1 is MDHEN and CDR2 SYDVKM. The CDR3 extends over 21 amino acids. The CDR3 spells CASSFRDNGLAGGSSYNEQFF. The DNA of the CDR3 is TGTGCCAGCAGTTTTCGTGATAATGGACTAGCGGGGGGAAGCTCCTACAATGAGCAGTTCTTC.

The rearrangement links TRBV2 to TRBJ2-5; 9 bases fit TRBD2. The V segment lost 2 bases and the J segment 1 base; nucleotides outside the gene matches: 2. CDR3 length: 15 amino acids. Germline loops: CDR1 SNHLY, CDR2 FYNNEI. The CDR3 nucleotides are TGTGCCAGCAGTGAACCTAGCGGGGCCCAAGAGACCCAGTACTTC. Translated, it gives CASSEPSGAQETQYF. The full variable domain, its missing parts supplied by reference TRBV2 and TRBJ2-5, is EPEVTQTPSHQVTQMGQEVILRCVPISNHLYFYWYRQILGQKVEFLVSFYNNEISEKSEIFDDQFSVERPDGSNFTLKIRSTKLEDSAMYFCASSEPSGAQETQYFGPGTRLLVL.

This clonotype has more than one count but fewer than ten. The chain has TRBV7-2 and TRBJ1-2; no firm D call. The length of the CDR3 is 13 residues. The germline V gene encodes CDR1 SGHTA and CDR2 FQGNSA. The germline V and J ends were trimmed by 3 bases and 3 bases, with 8 bases remaining between them. In DNA, the CDR3 is TGTGCCAGCAGCTTTAGGACCGACTATGGCTACACCTTC. It yields the protein CASSFRTDYGYTF.

The J gene is TRBJ2-5, the V gene TRBV5-1; D tentatively reads TRBD1 or TRBD2 (5 bases each). V was shortened by 3 bases and J by 2 bases, with 17 bases between the two germline ends. This CDR3 has 16 residues. The V gene's germline CDR1 is SGHRS and CDR2 YFSETQ. The CDR3 region is CASSYIGTFVQETQYF. For the CDR3, the DNA is TGCGCCAGCAGCTATATTGGGACGTTTGTGCAAGAGACCCAGTACTTC.